This entry is about one TCR beta chain. Its specificity is unknown. This entry comes from a study of glioma-infiltrating T cells. CDR3 length equals 15 residues. From germline, CDR1 is SGDLS and CDR2 YYNGEE. V shed 0 bases and J shed 0 bases, with 7 bases lying between them. Whole-study results and caveats: Non-neoplastic patients had below-expected tissue-blood divergence, while all gliomas exceeded expectation. Very few CDR3 sequences were shared between tissue and blood.

Amplification of TCR alpha and beta CDR3 regions from RNA used iRepertoire nested multiplex PCR. For one-step reverse transcription and amplification, about 90-450 ng of tissue mRNA or PBMC total RNA was used. One entry per CDR3 protein results from TCRdb running MiXCR on the multiplex PCR reads. This table holds about 180,000 distinct CDR3 sequences, around 42% found once. The chain recombines TRBV9 with TRBJ1-5; D call uncertain. Specimen: glioma tissue, nonneoplastic brain tissue, or PBMCs (not recorded which). This TCR was recovered from a human donor with low-grade glioma or glioblastoma, undergoing nonglioma brain surgery, or in good health (not recorded which). The CDR3 loop reads CASSVDSNSNQPQHF. The CDR3 DNA reads TGTGCCAGCAGCGTAGATTCGAATAGCAATCAGCCCCAGCATTTT.